This is a list of T cell receptor beta chains from one sample in a study of blood T cell repertoires in COVID-19. Generated by immunoSEQ multiplex PCR, the TCRdb table keeps only in-frame clones and is missing some. The sample holds hundreds of thousands of clones; approximately 83% are singletons and the top ten take about 4.8%. Sequencing was done on a sample of PBMCs or T cells enriched from blood (not recorded which). Receptors originate from a woman aged 45 to 65 who had been exposed to COVID-19. Each CDR3 is given without its conserved first and last residue. The size field is filled for only some rows; it gives once, few, many or a size class.

11 TRBJ1-1 . TRBV9 ASSDRVNTEAF
10 TRBJ1-5 . TRBV18 ASSPENQPQH
15 TRBJ2-3 . TRBV19 ASSPHLAGGGADTQY
14 TRBJ1-2 . TRBV2 ATGAGRTLANYGYT
13 TRBJ2-1 . TRBV2 ASRLLAGFDNEQF
11 TRBJ1-1 few TRBV5-8 ASRQTVLSEAF
14 TRBJ2-5 once TRBV5-4 ASSLGTSGTQETQY
11 TRBJ1-2 . TRBV2 ASRKGHNYGYT
12 TRBJ2-1 . TRBV19 ASPRTGSYNEQF
14 TRBJ2-2 . TRBV28 ASSLGGAGITGELF
13 TRBJ2-1 once TRBV5-1 ASSFMQGTYNEQF
12 TRBJ2-3 . TRBV5-1 ASSLGGEGNTQY
13 TRBJ1-5 few TRBV6-2/TRBV6-3 ASSSPGQSNQPQH
14 TRBJ1-5 . TRBV5-8 ASSLGDRGYNQPQH
13 TRBJ2-6 . TRBV5-6 ASSGAHSGANVLT
12 TRBJ1-2 . TRBV24-1 ATSQGAFNYGYT
11 TRBJ1-1 . TRBV5-6 ASSLWSVTEAF
13 TRBJ2-1 . TRBV11-2 ASSLGAGGNNEQF
13 TRBJ1-2 . TRBV11-2 ASSSYSRDSYGYT
14 TRBJ2-2 . TRBV5-1 ASSLGTVGSTGELF
13 TRBJ1-6 once TRBV27 ASSPAGSYNSPLH
12 TRBJ1-1 . TRBV29-1 SVLRGGAGGEAF